This TCR beta chain was identified during a study of T cell repertoires in cytomegalovirus infection. TCRdb re-derived calls from the reads in MiXCR, one entry per CDR3 protein. The sample records some 940,000 distinct CDR3 sequences, around 31% being singletons. This clonotype was detected many times. What it recognizes is unknown. Whole-study results and caveats: Predominance within the ex vivo response was attributable to HLA-C-restricted CMV-specific TCR beta clonotypes.

There are 13 residues in the CDR3. Germline loops: CDR1 MNHNS, CDR2 SASEGT. Trimming cost V 7 bases and J 5 bases; bases outside gene matches: 7. Sequenced material: cultured CD8+ T cells from PBMCs, taken from culture after CMV antigen stimulation. This chain joins TRBV6-1 and TRBJ1-2; 7 nucleotides agree with TRBD1. This clonotype was obtained from a human donor in good health (CMV status not recorded). Some clones in this sample may be carry-over from other donors' samples. For the CDR3, the DNA is TGTGCCAGCACCCTGGGACAGACTTATGGCTACACCTTC. It encodes CASTLGQTYGYTF.